The clone carrying this T cell receptor beta chain came up a few times. Its target is unknown. 5'RACE primed from the constant segment yielded TCR alpha and TCR beta cDNA libraries bearing sample barcodes and UMIs. MiXCR, run by TCRdb on the 5' RACE reads, gives a single entry per CDR3 protein. The table shows fewer than 350,000 distinct CDR3 sequences, with approximately 15% occurring only once. This entry is derived from a study of T-cell memory formation after mild COVID-19. Overall study context: Each donor largely had its own TCR clusters.

General study findings and limits: Clones that contracted from day 15 to 85 were balanced CD4/CD8, while later expanders leaned CD4+. CD8+ contracting clones occupied EMRA, while CD4+ ones occupied mainly CM and EM.

The germline CDR1 and CDR2 sequences are MNHEY and SVGAGI. The CDR3 is 12 amino acids. Unmatched junction bases numbered 7, after V lost 10 bases and J lost 7 bases. The chain combines TRBV6-5 with TRBJ2-1; 7 bases line up with TRBD2. Sequencing used PBMCs or a T cell subset sorted from them (not recorded which). The TCR was taken from a man in his late teens or twenties who had mild COVID-19 (a few samples of this study predate the infection). Cell type and time point are not known. CDR3 loop: CATQTSENEQFF. CDR3 DNA: TGTGCCACGCAAACTAGCGAGAATGAGCAGTTCTTC.